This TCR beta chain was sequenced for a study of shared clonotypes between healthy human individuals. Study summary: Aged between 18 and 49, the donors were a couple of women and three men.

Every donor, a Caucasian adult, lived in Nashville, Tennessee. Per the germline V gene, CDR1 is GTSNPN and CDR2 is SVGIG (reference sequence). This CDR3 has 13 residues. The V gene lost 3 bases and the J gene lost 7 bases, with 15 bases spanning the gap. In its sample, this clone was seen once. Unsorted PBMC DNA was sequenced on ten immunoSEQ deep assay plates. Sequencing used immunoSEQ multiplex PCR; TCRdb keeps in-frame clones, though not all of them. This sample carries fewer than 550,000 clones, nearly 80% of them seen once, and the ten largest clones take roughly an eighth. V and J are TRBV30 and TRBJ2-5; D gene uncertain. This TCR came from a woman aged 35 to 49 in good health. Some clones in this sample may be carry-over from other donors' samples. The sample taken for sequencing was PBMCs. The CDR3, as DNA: TGTGCCTGGAGCCTGACCGAGCACGGGACCCAGTACTTC. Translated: CAWSLTEHGTQYF.